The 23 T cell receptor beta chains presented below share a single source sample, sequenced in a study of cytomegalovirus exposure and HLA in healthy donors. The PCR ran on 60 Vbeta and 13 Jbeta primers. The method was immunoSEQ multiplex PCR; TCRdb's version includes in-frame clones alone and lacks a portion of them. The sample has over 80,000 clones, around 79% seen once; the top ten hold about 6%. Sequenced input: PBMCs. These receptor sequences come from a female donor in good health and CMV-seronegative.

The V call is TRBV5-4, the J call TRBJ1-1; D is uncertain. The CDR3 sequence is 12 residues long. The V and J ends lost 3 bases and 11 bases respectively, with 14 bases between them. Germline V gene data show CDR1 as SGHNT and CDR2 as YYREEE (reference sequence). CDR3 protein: CASSYDRGEAFF. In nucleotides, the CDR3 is TGTGCCAGCAGCTATGACCGGGGTGAGGCTTTCTTT. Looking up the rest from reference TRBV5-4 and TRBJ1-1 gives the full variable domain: ETGVTQSPTHLIKTRGQQVTLRCSSQSGHNTVSWYQQALGQGPQFIFQYYREEENGRGNFPPRFSGLQFPNYSSELNVNALELDDSALYLCASSYDRGEAFFGQGTRLTVV.

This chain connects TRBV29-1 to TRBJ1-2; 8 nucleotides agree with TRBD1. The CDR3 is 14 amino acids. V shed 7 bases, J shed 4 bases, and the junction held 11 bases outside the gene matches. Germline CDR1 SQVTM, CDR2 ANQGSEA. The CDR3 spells CSASPGQGIYGYTF. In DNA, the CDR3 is TGCAGCGCCAGCCCCGGACAGGGTATCTATGGCTACACCTTC.

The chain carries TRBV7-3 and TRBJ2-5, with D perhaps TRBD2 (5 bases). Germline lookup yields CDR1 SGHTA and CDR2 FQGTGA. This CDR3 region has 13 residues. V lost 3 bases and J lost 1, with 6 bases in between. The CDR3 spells CASSFAGQETQYF. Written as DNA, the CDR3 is TGTGCCAGCAGCTTCGCGGGCCAAGAGACCCAGTACTTC. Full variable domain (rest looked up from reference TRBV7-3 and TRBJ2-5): GAGVSQTPSNKVTEKGKYVELRCDPISGHTALYWYRQSLGQGPEFLIYFQGTGAADDSGLPNDRFFAVRPEGSVSTLKIQRTERGDSAVYLCASSFAGQETQYFGPGTRLLVL.

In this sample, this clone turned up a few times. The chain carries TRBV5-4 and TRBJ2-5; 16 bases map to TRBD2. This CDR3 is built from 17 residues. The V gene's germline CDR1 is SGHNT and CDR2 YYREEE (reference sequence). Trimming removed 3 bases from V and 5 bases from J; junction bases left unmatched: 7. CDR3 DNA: TGTGCCAGCAGCTCGGGACTAGCGGGAGGGCTGGGGGAGACCCAGTACTTC. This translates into CASSSGLAGGLGETQYF.

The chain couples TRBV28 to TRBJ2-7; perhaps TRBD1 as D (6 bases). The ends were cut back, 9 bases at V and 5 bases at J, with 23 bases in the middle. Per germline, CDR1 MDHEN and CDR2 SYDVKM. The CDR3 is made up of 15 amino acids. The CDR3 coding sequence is TGTGCCAGTTCGCTATCCGGGACACCGGTCGACGAGCAGTACTTC. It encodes CASSLSGTPVDEQYF.

The CDR3 nucleotides are TGTGCCAGCAGCCCGACGACAGGGGTCTCTAATGAAAAACTGTTTTTT. It specifies CASSPTTGVSNEKLFF. The chain couples TRBV7-9 to TRBJ1-4; 8 bases are shared with TRBD1. Trimming removed 5 bases from V and 3 bases from J; junction bases left unmatched: 8. This CDR3 is built from 16 residues. Germline V gives CDR1 SEHNR, CDR2 FQNEAQ (reference sequence).

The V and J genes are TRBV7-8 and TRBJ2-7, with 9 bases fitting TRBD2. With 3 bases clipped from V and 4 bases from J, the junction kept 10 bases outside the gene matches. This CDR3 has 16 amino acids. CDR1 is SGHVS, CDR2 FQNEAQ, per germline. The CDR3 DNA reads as TGTGCCAGCAGCTTCCCGCCCGGGACTAGCAGGTACGAGCAGTACTTC. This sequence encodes CASSFPPGTSRYEQYF.

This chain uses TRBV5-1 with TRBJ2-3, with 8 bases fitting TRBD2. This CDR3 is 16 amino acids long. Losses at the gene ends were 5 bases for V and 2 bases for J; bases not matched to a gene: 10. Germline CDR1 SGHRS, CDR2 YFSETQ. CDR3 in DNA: TGCGCCAGCAGGCCTCCTGGACTAGCCCTCACAGATACGCAGTATTTT. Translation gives CASRPPGLALTDTQYF.

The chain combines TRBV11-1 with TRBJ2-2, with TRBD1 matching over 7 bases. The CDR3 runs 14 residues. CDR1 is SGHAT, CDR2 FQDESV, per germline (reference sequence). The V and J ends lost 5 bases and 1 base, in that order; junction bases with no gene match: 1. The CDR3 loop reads CASSPGGNTGELFF. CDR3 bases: TGTGCCAGCAGCCCAGGGGGGAACACCGGGGAGCTGTTTTTT.

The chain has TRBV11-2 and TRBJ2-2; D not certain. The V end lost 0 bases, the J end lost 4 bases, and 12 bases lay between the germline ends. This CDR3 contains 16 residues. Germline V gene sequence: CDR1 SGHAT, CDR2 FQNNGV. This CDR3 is CASSLDGYRLTGELFF. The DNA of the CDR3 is TGTGCCAGCAGCTTAGATGGCTATCGACTCACCGGGGAGCTGTTTTTT.

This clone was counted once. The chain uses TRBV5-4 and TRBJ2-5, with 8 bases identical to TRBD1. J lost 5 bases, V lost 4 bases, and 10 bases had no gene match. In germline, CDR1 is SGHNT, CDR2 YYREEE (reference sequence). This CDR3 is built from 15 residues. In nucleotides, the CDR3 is TGTGCCAGCAGCAGCGGACAGGGCCTCGGGGAGACCCAGTACTTC. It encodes CASSSGQGLGETQYF.

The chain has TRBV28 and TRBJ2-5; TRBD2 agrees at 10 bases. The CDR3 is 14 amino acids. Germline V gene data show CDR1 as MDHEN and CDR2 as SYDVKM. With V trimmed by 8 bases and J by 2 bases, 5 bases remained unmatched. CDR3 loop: CASASGGVQETQYF. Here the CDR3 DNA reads TGTGCCAGCGCAAGCGGGGGGGTTCAAGAGACCCAGTACTTC.

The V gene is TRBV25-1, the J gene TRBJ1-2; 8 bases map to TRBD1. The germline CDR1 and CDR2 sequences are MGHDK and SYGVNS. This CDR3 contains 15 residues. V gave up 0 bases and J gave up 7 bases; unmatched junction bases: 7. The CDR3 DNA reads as TGTGCCAGCAGTGAATATAAGGACAGGGAGACTGGCTACACCTTC. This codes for CASSEYKDRETGYTF.

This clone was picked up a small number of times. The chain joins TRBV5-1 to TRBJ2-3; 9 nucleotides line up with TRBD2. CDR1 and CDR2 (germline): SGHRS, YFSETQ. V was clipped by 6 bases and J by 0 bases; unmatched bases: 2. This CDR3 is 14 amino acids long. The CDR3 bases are TGCGCCAGCATAGCGGGGGATAGCACAGATACGCAGTATTTT. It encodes CASIAGDSTDTQYF.

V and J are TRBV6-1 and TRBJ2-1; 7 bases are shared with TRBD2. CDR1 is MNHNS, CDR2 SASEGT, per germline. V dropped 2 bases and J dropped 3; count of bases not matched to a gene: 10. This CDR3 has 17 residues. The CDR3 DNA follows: TGTGCCAGCAGTGAAAAGGTGGCGGGAGATTTCTACAATGAGCAGTTCTTC. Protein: CASSEKVAGDFYNEQFF.

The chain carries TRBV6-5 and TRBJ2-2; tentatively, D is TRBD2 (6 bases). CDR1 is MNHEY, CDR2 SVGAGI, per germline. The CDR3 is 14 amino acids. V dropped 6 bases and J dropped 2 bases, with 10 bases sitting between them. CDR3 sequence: CASSGGINTGELFF. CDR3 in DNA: TGTGCCAGCAGCGGAGGGATCAACACCGGGGAGCTGTTTTTT.

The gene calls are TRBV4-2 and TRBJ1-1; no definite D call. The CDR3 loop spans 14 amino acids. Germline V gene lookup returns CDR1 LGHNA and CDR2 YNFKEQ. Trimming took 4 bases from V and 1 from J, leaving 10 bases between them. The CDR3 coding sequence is TGTGCCAGCAGCCCCCGAGCAGGGAACACTGAAGCTTTCTTT. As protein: CASSPRAGNTEAFF.

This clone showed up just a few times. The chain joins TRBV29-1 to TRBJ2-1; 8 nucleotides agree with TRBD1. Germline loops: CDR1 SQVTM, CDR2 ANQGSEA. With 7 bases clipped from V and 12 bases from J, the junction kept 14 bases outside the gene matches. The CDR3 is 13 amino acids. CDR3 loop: CSAMDRVPGGQFF. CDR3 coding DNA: TGCAGCGCGATGGACAGGGTCCCAGGGGGGCAGTTCTTC.

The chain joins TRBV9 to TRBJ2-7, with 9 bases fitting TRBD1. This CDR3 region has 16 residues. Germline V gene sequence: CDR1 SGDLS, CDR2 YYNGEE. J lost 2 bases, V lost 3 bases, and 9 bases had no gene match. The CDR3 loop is CASSARGTGSPYEQYF. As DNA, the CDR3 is TGTGCCAGCAGCGCAAGGGGGACAGGGAGTCCCTACGAGCAGTACTTC.

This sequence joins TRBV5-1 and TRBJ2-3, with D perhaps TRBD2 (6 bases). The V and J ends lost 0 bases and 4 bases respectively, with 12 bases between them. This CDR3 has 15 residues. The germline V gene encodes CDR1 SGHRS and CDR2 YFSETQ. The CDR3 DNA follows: TGCGCCAGCAGCTTGGCCGGGAGCCTCCCAGATACGCAGTATTTT. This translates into CASSLAGSLPDTQYF.

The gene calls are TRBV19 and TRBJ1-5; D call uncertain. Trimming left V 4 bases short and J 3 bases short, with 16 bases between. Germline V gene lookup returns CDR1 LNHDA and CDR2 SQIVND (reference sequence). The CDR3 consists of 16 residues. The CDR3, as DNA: TGTGCCAGTAGTAGGGAGGGTGCCTTGAACAATCAGCCCCAGCATTTT. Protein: CASSREGALNNQPQHF.

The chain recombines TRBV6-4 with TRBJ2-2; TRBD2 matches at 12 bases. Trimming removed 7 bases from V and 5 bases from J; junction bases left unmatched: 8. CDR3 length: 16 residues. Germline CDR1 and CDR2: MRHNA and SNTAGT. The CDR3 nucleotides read TGTGCCAGCAAGAGACTAGCGGGAGTAGAAACCGGGGAGCTGTTTTTT. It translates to CASKRLAGVETGELFF.

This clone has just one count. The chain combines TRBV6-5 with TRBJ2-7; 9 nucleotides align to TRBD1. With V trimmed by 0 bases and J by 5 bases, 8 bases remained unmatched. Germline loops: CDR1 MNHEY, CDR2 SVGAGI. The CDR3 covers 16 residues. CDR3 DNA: TGTGCCAGCAGTTACTCGACCGGGACAGGGATCCACGAGCAGTACTTC. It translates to CASSYSTGTGIHEQYF.